Below are 16 T cell receptor beta chains sequenced from a single sample in a study of cytomegalovirus exposure and HLA in healthy donors. The PCR contained 60 Vbeta and 13 Jbeta primers. The method was immunoSEQ multiplex PCR; TCRdb's version includes in-frame clones alone and lacks a portion of them. Among about 160,000 clones, about 80% were seen once, and the ten largest hold approximately 8.7%. Sample: PBMCs. These receptors all come from a man aged 18 to 30 in good health and CMV-seropositive.

This clone has only one observation. This sequence joins TRBV10-2 and TRBJ1-1; 9 bases align to TRBD1. Trimming at V came to 8 bases and at J to 0 bases, leaving 7 bases not matched to a gene. Germline CDR1 is WSHSY and CDR2 is SAAADI. This CDR3 spans 15 amino acids. CDR3 nucleotide sequence: TGCGCCAGCGGGGGACAGGGCCAACTGAACACTGAAGCTTTCTTT. Translated: CASGGQGQLNTEAFF.

The rearrangement joins TRBV2 to TRBJ2-1; no clear D gene. There are 15 residues in the CDR3. Trimming took off 6 bases at V and 0 bases at J, with 12 bases between the two ends. CDR1 and CDR2 (germline): SNHLY, FYNNEI. CDR3 loop: CASSVTSTSYNEQFF. In DNA form, the CDR3 reads TGTGCCAGCAGCGTAACATCCACCTCCTACAATGAGCAGTTCTTC.

The V and J genes are TRBV4-1 and TRBJ1-2; D gene unclear. The CDR3 extends over 14 amino acids. Trimming left V 8 bases short and J 0 bases short, with 13 bases between. CDR1 and CDR2 (germline): MGHRA, YSYEKL. The chain's CDR3 is CASGIVGSNYGYTF. CDR3 nucleotide sequence: TGCGCCAGCGGTATTGTGGGCTCTAACTATGGCTACACCTTC.

Points on this clone: This CDR3 is missing its conserved last phenylalanine or tryptophan, likely due to a read error. The DNA is left out, because the CDR3 cannot be placed on it with certainty; the CDR3 is given as TCRdb lists it. The chain links TRBV21-1 to TRBJ1-2. TRBV21-1 is reported as a pseudogene. The CDR3 is made up of 16 amino acids, end residues included. The CDR3 sequence: CASSKGGGAGRKGYTL.

The chain combines TRBV2 with TRBJ2-7; TRBD1 aligns across 9 bases. The CDR3 is 14 amino acids. From germline, CDR1 is SNHLY and CDR2 FYNNEI. Losses at the gene ends were 4 bases for V and 2 bases for J; bases not matched to a gene: 3. CDR3 nucleotides: TGTGCCAGCAGTGGGGACAGGGCGACCTACGAGCAGTACTTC. The encoded protein is CASSGDRATYEQYF.

V gene TRBV5-6 combines with J gene TRBJ1-2, with 10 bases that match TRBD1. CDR1 SGHDT and CDR2 YYEEEE come from the germline V gene. J gave up 8 bases and V 1 base, and 5 bases lay outside the gene matches. The CDR3 totals 14 residues. The CDR3 region is CASSLRQGAGGYTF. CDR3 nucleotide sequence: TGTGCCAGCAGCTTGCGACAGGGGGCGGGGGGCTACACCTTC. Looking up the rest from reference TRBV5-6 and TRBJ1-2 gives the full variable domain: DAGVTQSPTHLIKTRGQQVTLRCSPKSGHDTVSWYQQALGQGPQFIFQYYEEEERQRGNFPDRFSGHQFPNYSSELNVNALLLGDSALYLCASSLRQGAGGYTFGSGTRLTVV.

CDR3 bases: TGTGCCAGCAGTTTGAGCTTGCCCGGGGAGCTGTTTTTT. The encoded protein is CASSLSLPGELFF. The V gene is TRBV6-5, the J gene TRBJ2-2; D not certain. The V end was cut by 4 bases, the J end by 6 bases, with 9 bases between. Germline loops: CDR1 MNHEY, CDR2 SVGAGI. The length of the CDR3 is 13 residues.

This clone was seen just once. The J gene is TRBJ2-7, the V gene TRBV4-2, with 8 bases lining up with TRBD2. Germline CDR1 reads LGHNA; CDR2 reads YNFKEQ. V lost 3 bases and J lost 3; bases outside the gene matches: 7. This CDR3 has 15 amino acids. The CDR3 spells CASSQGTSGLYEQYF. The DNA of the CDR3 is TGTGCCAGCAGCCAGGGAACTAGCGGACTCTACGAGCAGTACTTC.

The rearrangement uses TRBV5-4 and TRBJ1-2; D possibly corresponds to TRBD1 (6 bases). This CDR3 has 14 amino acids. Trimming stripped 4 bases from V and 1 base from J, with 11 bases between. The germline V gene encodes CDR1 SGHNT and CDR2 YYREEE (reference sequence). The CDR3 DNA follows: TGTGCCAGCAGCAGGGACAAGGGTAACTATGGCTACACCTTC. Amino acid sequence: CASSRDKGNYGYTF.

The chain couples TRBV30 to TRBJ1-5; TRBD1 agrees at 7 bases. V lost 4 bases and J lost 0; bases outside the gene matches: 6. The CDR3 sequence is 15 residues long. The V gene's germline CDR1 is GTSNPN and CDR2 SVGIG (reference sequence). DNA for the CDR3: TGTGCCTGGACTCGACAGGGCCCTAGCAATCAGCCCCAGCATTTT. Its protein product is CAWTRQGPSNQPQHF.

This clone was counted many times. V gene TRBV6-1 combines with J gene TRBJ1-2; 10 nucleotides match TRBD1. This CDR3 has 16 amino acids. Germline-derived CDR1 and CDR2 are MNHNS and SASEGT. V lost 4 bases and J lost 1; bases outside the gene matches: 6. Here the CDR3 reads CASSGMTGGLNYGYTF. DNA of the CDR3: TGTGCCAGCAGTGGAATGACAGGGGGCCTTAACTATGGCTACACCTTC.

The chain carries TRBV4-3 and TRBJ2-4, with D possibly matching TRBD2 (6 bases). The V gene's germline CDR1 is LGHNA and CDR2 YSLEER. V lost 0 bases and J lost 7, with 10 bases in between. This CDR3 spans 14 amino acids. The CDR3 DNA follows: TGCGCCAGCAGCCAAGAGGCAGGGAGGAACATTCAGTACTTC. Protein: CASSQEAGRNIQYF.

This clone was seen only a few times. In DNA form, the CDR3 reads TGTGCCAGCAGCATAAGCGGGCTCCTAGCCAAAAACATTCAGTACTTC. This codes for CASSISGLLAKNIQYF. The chain uses TRBV5-4 and TRBJ2-4; tentative D call: TRBD2 (6 bases). Deletions cut 4 bases from V and 0 bases from J, with 14 bases between. Looked up from germline, CDR1 is SGHNT and CDR2 is YYREEE (reference sequence). The CDR3 extends over 16 amino acids. Full variable domain (rest looked up from reference TRBV5-4 and TRBJ2-4): ETGVTQSPTHLIKTRGQQVTLRCSSQSGHNTVSWYQQALGQGPQFIFQYYREEENGRGNFPPRFSGLQFPNYSSELNVNALELDDSALYLCASSISGLLAKNIQYFGAGTRLSVL.

This rearrangement joins TRBV10-1 to TRBJ2-2; D unresolved. The ends were cut back, 6 bases at V and 0 bases at J, with 8 bases in the middle. The CDR3 is 14 residues long. The germline V gene encodes CDR1 WNHNN and CDR2 SYGVQD (reference sequence). The CDR3 region has the DNA TGCGCCAGCAGCGACACAACGAACACCGGGGAGCTGTTTTTT. Its protein product is CASSDTTNTGELFF.

V is TRBV7-3 and J is TRBJ1-1; D is uncertain. In germline, CDR1 is SGHTA, CDR2 FQGTGA. This CDR3 has 13 residues. The V and J ends lost 2 bases and 4 bases respectively, with 8 bases between them. The DNA for the CDR3 is TGTGCCAGCAGCTTATCTCCGAGCACTGAAGCTTTCTTT. This codes for CASSLSPSTEAFF.

V gene TRBV7-2 combines with J gene TRBJ2-7; 8 bases line up with TRBD1. Germline-derived CDR1 and CDR2 are SGHTA and FQGNSA. Germline trimming cut 1 base from V and 2 bases from J; bases unmatched to any gene: 7. The CDR3 totals 16 residues. Here the CDR3 DNA reads TGTGCCAGCAGCTTAGGGGCCGCAGGGGGCGCCTACGAGCAGTACTTC. It encodes CASSLGAAGGAYEQYF.